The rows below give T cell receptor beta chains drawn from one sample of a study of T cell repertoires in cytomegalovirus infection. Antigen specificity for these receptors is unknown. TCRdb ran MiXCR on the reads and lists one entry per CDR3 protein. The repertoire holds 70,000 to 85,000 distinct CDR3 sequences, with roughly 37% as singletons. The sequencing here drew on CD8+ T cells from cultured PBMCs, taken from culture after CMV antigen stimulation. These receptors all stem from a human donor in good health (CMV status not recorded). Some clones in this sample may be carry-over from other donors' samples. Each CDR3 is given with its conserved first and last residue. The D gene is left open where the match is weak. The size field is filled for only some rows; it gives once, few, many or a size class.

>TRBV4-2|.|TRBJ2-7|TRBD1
CASSQSGTAIGEQYF
TGTGCCAGCAGCCAATCTGGGACAGCGATAGGCGAGCAGTACTTC
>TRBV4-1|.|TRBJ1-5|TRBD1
CASSQDTGVNQPQHF
TGCGCCAGCAGCCAAGATACAGGGGTGAATCAGCCCCAGCATTTT
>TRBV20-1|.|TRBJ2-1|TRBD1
CSAFPGQGKNEQFF
TGCAGTGCTTTCCCGGGACAGGGAAAAAATGAGCAGTTCTTC
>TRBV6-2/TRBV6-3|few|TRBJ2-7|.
CASSPGFEPYEQYF
TGTGCCAGCAGCCCGGGATTTGAACCCTACGAGCAGTACTTC
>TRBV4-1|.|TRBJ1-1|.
CASSQERGQRNTEAFF
TGCGCCAGCAGCCAAGAACGGGGCCAACGAAACACTGAAGCTTTCTTT
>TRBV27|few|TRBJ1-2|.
CASSSGVGYGYTF
TGTGCCAGCAGTTCAGGGGTCGGCTATGGCTACACCTTC
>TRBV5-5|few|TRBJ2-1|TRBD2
CASSLALAGGYEQFF
TGTGCCAGCAGCTTGGCTCTAGCGGGGGGGTATGAGCAGTTCTTC
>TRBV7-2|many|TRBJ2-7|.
CASSLVTGITYEQYF
TGTGCCAGCAGCTTAGTCACAGGGATTACCTACGAGCAGTACTTC
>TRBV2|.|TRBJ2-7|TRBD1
CASTTRTGPYEQYF
TGTGCCAGCACCACACGGACAGGACCCTACGAGCAGTACTTC
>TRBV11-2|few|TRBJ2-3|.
CASSLGPGTDTQYF
TGTGCCAGCAGCTTAGGCCCAGGGACAGATACGCAGTATTTT
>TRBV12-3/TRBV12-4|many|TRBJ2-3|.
CASSFGTDTQYF
TGTGCCAGCAGCTTTGGTACAGATACGCAGTATTTT
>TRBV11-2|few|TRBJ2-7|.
CASSFFPGRSYEQYF
TGTGCCAGCAGCTTCTTCCCAGGGCGGTCCTACGAGCAGTACTTC
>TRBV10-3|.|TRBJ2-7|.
CAIREGGGGSFAEQYF
TGTGCCATCAGAGAAGGAGGGGGCGGCTCTTTCGCCGAGCAGTACTTC
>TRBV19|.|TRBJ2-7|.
CASSGGASYEQYF
TGTGCCAGTAGTGGCGGGGCATCCTACGAGCAGTACTTC
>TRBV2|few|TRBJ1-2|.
CAIHYRLRGNYGYTF
TGTGCCATTCACTACAGGTTGCGGGGGAACTATGGCTACACCTTC
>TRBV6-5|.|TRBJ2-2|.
CASSYATTNTGELFF
TGTGCCAGCAGTTACGCGACAACGAACACCGGGGAGCTGTTTTTT
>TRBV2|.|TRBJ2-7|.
CASSAGSYYEQYF
TGTGCCAGCAGTGCAGGGTCCTACTACGAGCAGTACTTC
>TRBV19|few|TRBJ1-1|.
CASSIAMNTEAFF
TGTGCCAGTAGTATAGCCATGAACACTGAAGCTTTCTTT
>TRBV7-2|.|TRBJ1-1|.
CASISNRALMNTEAFF
TGTGCCAGCATTAGTAACAGGGCTTTGATGAACACTGAAGCTTTCTTT
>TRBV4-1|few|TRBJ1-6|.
CASSPSQGPLSPLHF
TGCGCCAGCAGCCCCTCCCAGGGACCCCTTTCACCCCTCCACTTT
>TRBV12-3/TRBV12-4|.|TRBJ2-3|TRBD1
CASSLRGQDLRGSGTDTQYF
TGTGCCAGCAGTCTACGGGGACAGGACCTTCGTGGGTCGGGCACAGATACGCAGTATTTT
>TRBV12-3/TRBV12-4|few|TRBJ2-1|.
CASSFWVQGNNEQFF
TGTGCCAGCAGTTTTTGGGTCCAGGGGAACAATGAGCAGTTCTTC
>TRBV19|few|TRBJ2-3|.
CASSWGGLLNTQYF
TGTGCCAGTAGCTGGGGGGGCTTACTTAATACGCAGTATTTT
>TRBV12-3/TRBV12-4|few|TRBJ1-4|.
CASIGDGEKLFF
TGTGCCAGCATTGGGGACGGTGAAAAACTGTTTTTT
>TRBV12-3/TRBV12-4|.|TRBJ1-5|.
CASSWGNEGNQPQHF
TGTGCCAGCAGTTGGGGGAATGAGGGCAATCAGCCCCAGCATTTT
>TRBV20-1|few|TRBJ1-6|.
CSARRSTGWCNSPLHF
TGCAGTGCTAGGCGGTCAACAGGGTGGTGTAATTCACCCCTCCACTTT
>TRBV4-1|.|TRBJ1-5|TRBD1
CASSQEWTGFFQPQHF
TGCGCCAGCAGCCAAGAATGGACAGGGTTTTTTCAGCCCCAGCATTTT
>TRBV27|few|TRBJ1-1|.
CASSLSMTGIPMGTEAFF
TGTGCCAGCAGTTTATCGATGACAGGAATTCCCATGGGAACTGAAGCTTTCTTT
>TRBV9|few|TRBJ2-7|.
CASSGGAEQYF
TGTGCCAGCAGCGGGGGCGCCGAGCAGTACTTC
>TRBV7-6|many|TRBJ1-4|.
CASSSDGYNEKLFF
TGTGCCAGCAGCTCGGACGGATATAATGAAAAACTGTTTTTT
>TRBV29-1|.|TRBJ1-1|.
CSVEDQTGNTEAFF
TGCAGCGTTGAAGACCAGACAGGGAACACTGAAGCTTTCTTT
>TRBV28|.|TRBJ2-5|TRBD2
CASSSGTSGVQETQYF
TGTGCCAGCAGTTCAGGGACTAGCGGGGTCCAAGAGACCCAGTACTTC
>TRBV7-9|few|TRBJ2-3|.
CASSSTKRVTDTQYF
TGTGCCAGCAGCTCCACTAAAAGAGTCACAGATACGCAGTATTTT
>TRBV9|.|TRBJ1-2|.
CASSARDYYGYTF
TGTGCCAGCAGCGCCCGGGACTACTATGGCTACACCTTC
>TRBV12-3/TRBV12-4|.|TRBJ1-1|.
CASSLVGQSEAFF
TGTGCCAGCAGTTTAGTAGGTCAGTCTGAAGCTTTCTTT
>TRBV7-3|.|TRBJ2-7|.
CASSQPGVPYEQYF
TGTGCCAGCAGCCAACCGGGGGTTCCCTACGAGCAGTACTTC
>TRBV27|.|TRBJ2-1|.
CASSLFPDMAYNEQFF
TGTGCCAGCAGTTTATTCCCAGATATGGCCTACAATGAGCAGTTCTTC
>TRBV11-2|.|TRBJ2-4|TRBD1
CASRERQGNIQYF
TGTGCCAGCAGAGAAAGACAGGGTAACATTCAGTACTTC
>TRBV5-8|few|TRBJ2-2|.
CASSLSRGDGELFF
TGTGCCAGCAGCTTGTCCAGGGGGGACGGGGAGCTGTTTTTT
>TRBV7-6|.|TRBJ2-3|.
CASSLAPVTDTQYF
TGTGCCAGCAGCTTAGCCCCAGTCACAGATACGCAGTATTTT
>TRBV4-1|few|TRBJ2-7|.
CASSPESLSSYEQYF
TGCGCCAGCAGCCCAGAGAGCCTGAGCTCCTACGAGCAGTACTTC
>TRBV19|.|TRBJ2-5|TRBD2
CASSMSLAGTGETQYF
TGTGCCAGTAGTATGAGCCTAGCGGGGACTGGAGAGACCCAGTACTTC
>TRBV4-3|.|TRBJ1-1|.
CASSQDHFWAEAFF
TGCGCCAGCAGCCAAGACCATTTTTGGGCTGAAGCTTTCTTT
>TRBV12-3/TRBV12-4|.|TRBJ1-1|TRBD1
CASSRQGTEAFF
TGTGCCAGCAGTCGACAGGGAACTGAAGCTTTCTTT
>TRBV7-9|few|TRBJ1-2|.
CASSVAGPQGYTF
TGTGCCAGCAGTGTGGCAGGCCCGCAAGGCTACACCTTC
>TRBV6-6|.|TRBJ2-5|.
CASRQPWEAETQYF
TGTGCCAGCAGACAGCCTTGGGAGGCGGAGACCCAGTACTTC
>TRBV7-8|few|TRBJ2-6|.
CASSLAGSGANVLTF
TGTGCCAGCAGCTTAGCGGGTTCCGGGGCCAACGTCCTGACTTTC
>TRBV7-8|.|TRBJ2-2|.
CANLVAITGELFF
TGTGCCAACCTCGTAGCCATCACCGGGGAGCTGTTTTTT
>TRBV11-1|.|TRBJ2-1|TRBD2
CASSPNLAGDPFF
TGTGCCAGCAGCCCTAACTTAGCGGGGGACCCGTTCTTC
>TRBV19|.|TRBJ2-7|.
CASSIFRGASYEQYF
TGTGCCAGTAGTATATTCAGGGGAGCATCCTACGAGCAGTACTTC
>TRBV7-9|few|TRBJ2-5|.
CASSAGGRQETQYF
TGTGCCAGCAGCGCCGGGGGCCGACAAGAGACCCAGTACTTC
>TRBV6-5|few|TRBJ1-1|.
CASSYSIGGEAFF
TGTGCCAGCAGTTACTCGATCGGGGGGGAGGCTTTCTTT
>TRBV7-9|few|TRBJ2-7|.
CASSLAPAVDAKQYF
TGTGCCAGCAGCCTCGCCCCGGCAGTCGACGCGAAGCAGTACTTC